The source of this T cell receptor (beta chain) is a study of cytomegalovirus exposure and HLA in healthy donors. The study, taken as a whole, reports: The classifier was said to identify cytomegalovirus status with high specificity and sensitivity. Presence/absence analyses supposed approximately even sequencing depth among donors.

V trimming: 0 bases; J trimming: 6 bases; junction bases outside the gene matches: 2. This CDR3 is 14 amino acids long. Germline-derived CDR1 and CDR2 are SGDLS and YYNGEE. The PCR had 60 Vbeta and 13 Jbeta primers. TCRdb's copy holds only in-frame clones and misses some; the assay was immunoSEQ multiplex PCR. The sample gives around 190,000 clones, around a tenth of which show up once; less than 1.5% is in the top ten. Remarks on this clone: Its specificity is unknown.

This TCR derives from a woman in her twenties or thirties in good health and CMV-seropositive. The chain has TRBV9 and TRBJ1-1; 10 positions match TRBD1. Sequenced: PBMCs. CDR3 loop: CASSVEGTGAEAFF. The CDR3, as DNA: TGTGCCAGCAGCGTAGAGGGGACAGGGGCTGAAGCTTTCTTT.